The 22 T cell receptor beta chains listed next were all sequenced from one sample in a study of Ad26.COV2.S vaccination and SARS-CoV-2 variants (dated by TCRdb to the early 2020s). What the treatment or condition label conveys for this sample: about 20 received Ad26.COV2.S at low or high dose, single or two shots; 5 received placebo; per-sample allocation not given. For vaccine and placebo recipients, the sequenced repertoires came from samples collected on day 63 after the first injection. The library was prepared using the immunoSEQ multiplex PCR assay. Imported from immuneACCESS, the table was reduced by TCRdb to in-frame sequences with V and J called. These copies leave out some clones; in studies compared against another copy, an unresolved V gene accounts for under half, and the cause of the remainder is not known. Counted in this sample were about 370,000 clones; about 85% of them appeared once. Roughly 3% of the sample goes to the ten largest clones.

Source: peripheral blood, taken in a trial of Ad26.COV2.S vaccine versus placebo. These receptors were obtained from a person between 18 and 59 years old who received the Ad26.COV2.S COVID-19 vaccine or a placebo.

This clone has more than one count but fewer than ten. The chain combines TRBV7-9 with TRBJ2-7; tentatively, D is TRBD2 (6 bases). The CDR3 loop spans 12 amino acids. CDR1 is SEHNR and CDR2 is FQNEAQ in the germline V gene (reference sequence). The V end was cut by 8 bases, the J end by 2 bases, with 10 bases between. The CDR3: CASARGTYEQYF. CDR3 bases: TGTGCCAGCGCCCGGGGGACCTACGAGCAGTACTTC. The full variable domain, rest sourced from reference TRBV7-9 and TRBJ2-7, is DTGVSQNPRHKITKRGQNVTFRCDPISEHNRLYWYRQTLGQGPEFLTYFQNEAQLEKSRLLSDRFSAERPKGSFSTLEIQRTEQGDSAMYLCASARGTYEQYFGPGTRLTVT.

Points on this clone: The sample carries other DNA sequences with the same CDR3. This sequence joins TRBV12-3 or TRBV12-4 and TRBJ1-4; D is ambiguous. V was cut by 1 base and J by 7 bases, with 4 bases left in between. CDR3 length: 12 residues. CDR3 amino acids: CASSLGSEKLFF. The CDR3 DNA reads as TGTGCCAGCAGTTTAGGAAGTGAAAAACTGTTTTTT.

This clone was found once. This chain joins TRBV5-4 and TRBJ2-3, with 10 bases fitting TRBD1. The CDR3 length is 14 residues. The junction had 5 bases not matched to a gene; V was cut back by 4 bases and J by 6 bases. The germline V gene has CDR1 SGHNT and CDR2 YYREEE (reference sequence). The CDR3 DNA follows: TGTGCCAGCAGCCTGGACAGGGGGGTGGATACGCAGTATTTT. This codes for CASSLDRGVDTQYF.

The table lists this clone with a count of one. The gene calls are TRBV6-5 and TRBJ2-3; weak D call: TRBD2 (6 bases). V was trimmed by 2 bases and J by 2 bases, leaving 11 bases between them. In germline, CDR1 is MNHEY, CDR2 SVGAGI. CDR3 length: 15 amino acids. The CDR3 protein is CASSYGDFDTDTQYF. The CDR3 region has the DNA TGTGCCAGCAGTTACGGGGACTTCGACACAGATACGCAGTATTTT.

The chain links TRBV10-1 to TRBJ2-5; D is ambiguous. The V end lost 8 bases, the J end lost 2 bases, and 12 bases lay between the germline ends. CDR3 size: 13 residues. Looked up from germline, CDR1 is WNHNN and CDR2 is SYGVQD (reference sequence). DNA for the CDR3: TGCGCCAGCTCCCGGGCAGTGCAAGAGACCCAGTACTTC. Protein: CASSRAVQETQYF.

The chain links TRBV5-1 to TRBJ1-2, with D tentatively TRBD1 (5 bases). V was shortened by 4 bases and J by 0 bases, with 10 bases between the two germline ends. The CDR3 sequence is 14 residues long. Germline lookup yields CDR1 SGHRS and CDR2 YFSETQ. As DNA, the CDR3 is TGCGCCAGCAGCAGCAGGGCAACTAACTATGGCTACACCTTC. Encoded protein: CASSSRATNYGYTF.

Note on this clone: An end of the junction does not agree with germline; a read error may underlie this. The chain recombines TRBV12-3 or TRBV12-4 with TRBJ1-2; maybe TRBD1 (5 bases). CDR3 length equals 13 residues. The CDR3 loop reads CASSFGAGQLYSF. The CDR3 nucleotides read TGTGCCAGCAGTTTCGGGGCTGGGCAGCTCTACTCCTTC.

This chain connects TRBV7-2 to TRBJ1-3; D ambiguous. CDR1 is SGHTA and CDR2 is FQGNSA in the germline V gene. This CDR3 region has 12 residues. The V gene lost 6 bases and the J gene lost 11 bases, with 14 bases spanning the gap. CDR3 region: CASRDSGSPIYF. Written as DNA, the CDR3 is TGTGCCAGCAGAGACTCGGGGTCCCCCATATATTTT.

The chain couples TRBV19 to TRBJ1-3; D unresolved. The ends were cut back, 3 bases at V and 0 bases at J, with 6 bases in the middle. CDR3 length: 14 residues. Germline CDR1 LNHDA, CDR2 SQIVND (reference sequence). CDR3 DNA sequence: TGTGCCAGTAGTATGTGGAACTCTGGAAACACCATATATTTT. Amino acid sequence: CASSMWNSGNTIYF.

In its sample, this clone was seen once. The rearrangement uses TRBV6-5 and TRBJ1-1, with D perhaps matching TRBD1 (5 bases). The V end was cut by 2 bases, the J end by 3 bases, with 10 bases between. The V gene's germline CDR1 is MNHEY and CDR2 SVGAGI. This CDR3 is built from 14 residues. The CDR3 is CASSYRGLHTEAFF. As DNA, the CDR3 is TGTGCCAGCAGTTACAGGGGCCTGCACACTGAAGCTTTCTTT.

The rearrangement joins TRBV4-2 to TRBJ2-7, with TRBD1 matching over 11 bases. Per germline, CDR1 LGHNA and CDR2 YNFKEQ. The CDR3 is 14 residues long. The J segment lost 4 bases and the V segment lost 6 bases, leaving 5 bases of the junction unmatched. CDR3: CASRPGTGGYEQYF. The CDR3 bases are TGTGCCAGCAGGCCCGGGACAGGGGGTTACGAGCAGTACTTC.

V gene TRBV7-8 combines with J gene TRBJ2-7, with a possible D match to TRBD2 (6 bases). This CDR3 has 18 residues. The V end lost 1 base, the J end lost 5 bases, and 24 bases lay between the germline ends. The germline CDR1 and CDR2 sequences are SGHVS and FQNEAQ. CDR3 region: CASSLEYEDYLVSHEQYF. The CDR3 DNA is TGTGCCAGCAGCTTAGAATATGAGGACTACCTCGTTTCCCACGAGCAGTACTTC.

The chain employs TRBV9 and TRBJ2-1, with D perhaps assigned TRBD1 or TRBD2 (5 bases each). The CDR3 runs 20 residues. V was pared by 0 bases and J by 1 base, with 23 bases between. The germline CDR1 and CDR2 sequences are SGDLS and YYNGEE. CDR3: CASSVESKRGWTKSYNEQFF. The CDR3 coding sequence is TGTGCCAGCAGCGTAGAATCGAAGCGCGGGTGGACAAAGTCCTACAATGAGCAGTTCTTC.

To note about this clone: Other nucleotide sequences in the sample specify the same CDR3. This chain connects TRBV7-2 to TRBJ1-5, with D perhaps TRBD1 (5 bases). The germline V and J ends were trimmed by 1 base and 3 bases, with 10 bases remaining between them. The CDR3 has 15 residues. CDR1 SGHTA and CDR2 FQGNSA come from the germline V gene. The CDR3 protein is CASSLVGGDNQPQHF. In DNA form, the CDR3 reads TGTGCCAGCAGCTTAGTCGGGGGGGACAATCAGCCCCAGCATTTT.

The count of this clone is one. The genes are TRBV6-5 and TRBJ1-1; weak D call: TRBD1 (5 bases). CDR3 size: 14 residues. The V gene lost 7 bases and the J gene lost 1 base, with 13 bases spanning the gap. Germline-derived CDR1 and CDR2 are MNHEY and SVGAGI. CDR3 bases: TGTGCCAGCATCAAGGACATGGGGAACACTGAAGCTTTCTTT. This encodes CASIKDMGNTEAFF.

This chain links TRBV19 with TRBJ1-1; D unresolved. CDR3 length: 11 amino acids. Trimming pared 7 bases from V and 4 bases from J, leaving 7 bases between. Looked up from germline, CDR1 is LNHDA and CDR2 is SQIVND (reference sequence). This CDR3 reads CASTSGTEAFF. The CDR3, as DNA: TGTGCCAGTACCTCCGGCACTGAAGCTTTCTTT.

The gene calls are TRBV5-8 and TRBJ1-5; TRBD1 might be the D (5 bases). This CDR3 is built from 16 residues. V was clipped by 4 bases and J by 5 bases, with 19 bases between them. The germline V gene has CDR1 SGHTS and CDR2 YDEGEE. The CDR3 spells CASSQTGTTSYQPQHF. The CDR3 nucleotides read TGTGCCAGCAGCCAGACCGGGACCACATCCTATCAGCCCCAGCATTTT.

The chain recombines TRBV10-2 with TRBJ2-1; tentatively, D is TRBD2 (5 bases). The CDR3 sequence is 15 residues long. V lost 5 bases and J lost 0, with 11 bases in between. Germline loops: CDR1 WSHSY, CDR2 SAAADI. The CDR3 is CASSKWTDSYNEQFF. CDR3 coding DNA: TGCGCCAGCAGTAAATGGACTGACTCCTACAATGAGCAGTTCTTC.

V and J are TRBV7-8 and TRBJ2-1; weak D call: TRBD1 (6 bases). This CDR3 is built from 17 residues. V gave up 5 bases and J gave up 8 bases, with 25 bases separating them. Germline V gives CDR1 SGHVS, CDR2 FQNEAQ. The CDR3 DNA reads TGTGCCAGCAGCAGACTAACCGGGACACGGGGAAGCGATGAGCAGTTCTTC. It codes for CASSRLTGTRGSDEQFF.

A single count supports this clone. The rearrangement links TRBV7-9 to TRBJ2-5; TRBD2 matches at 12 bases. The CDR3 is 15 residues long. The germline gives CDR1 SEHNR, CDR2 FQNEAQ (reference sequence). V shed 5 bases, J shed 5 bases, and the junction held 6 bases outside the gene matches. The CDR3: CASSPATSGGETQYF. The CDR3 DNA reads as TGTGCCAGCAGCCCCGCGACTAGCGGGGGTGAGACCCAGTACTTC.

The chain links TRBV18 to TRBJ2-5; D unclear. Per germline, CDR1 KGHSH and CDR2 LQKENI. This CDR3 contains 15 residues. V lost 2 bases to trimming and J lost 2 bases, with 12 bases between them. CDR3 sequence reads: CASSPGAGRQETQYF. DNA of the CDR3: TGTGCCAGCTCACCAGGAGCCGGAAGACAAGAGACCCAGTACTTC.

CDR3 bases: TGTGCCAGCAGCTTAAGGGATCCAAACTATGGCTACACCTTC. As protein: CASSLRDPNYGYTF. The chain recombines TRBV7-8 with TRBJ1-2; D remains ambiguous. Germline V gene sequence: CDR1 SGHVS, CDR2 FQNEAQ. The CDR3 has 14 residues. The V gene lost 2 bases and the J gene lost 2 bases, with 9 bases spanning the gap.